Each of the 23 T cell receptor beta chains below was sequenced from the same sample in a study of PD-1 blockade in mismatch repair-deficient tumors. Only in-frame clones appear in the TCRdb table, and some are missing; sequencing was by immunoSEQ multiplex PCR. The sample gives tens of thousands of clones, around 79% of which show up once; roughly 23% is in the top ten. The source material was peripheral blood, sampled 4 weeks after starting pembrolizumab. The receptors shown here come from an adult with mismatch repair-deficient cancer.

The rearrangement uses TRBV5-6 and TRBJ2-7, with 8 bases that match TRBD1. This CDR3 comprises 15 residues. Germline assignment: CDR1 SGHDT and CDR2 YYEEEE. After removal of 4 bases from V and 7 bases from J, the junction contained 13 bases not matched to a gene. This chain's CDR3 is CASSDDTGGLGEQYF. CDR3 nucleotides: TGTGCCAGCAGCGACGATACAGGGGGTCTGGGTGAGCAGTACTTC. Complete variable domain (other parts from reference TRBV5-6 and TRBJ2-7): DAGVTQSPTHLIKTRGQQVTLRCSPKSGHDTVSWYQQALGQGPQFIFQYYEEEERQRGNFPDRFSGHQFPNYSSELNVNALLLGDSALYLCASSDDTGGLGEQYFGPGTRLTVT.

V usage is TRBV15 and J usage is TRBJ2-6, with a tentative D call TRBD1 (6 bases). The CDR3 extends over 18 amino acids. Trimming removed 0 bases from V and 4 bases from J, with 16 bases in between. Germline values: CDR1 LNHNV, CDR2 YYDKDF (reference sequence). The CDR3 bases are TGTGCCACCAGCAGAGAACCAGAAACAGGGCCCGGGGCCAACGTCCTGACTTTC. Translation gives CATSREPETGPGANVLTF.

This rearrangement joins TRBV15 to TRBJ2-3; TRBD1 matches 7 bases. CDR1 and CDR2 (germline): LNHNV, YYDKDF (reference sequence). This CDR3 spans 18 amino acids. V was pared by 5 bases and J by 2 bases, with 16 bases of the junction left unmatched. The CDR3 loop is CATSGWGQLNSYTDTQYF. The DNA for the CDR3 is TGTGCCACCAGCGGTTGGGGACAGTTAAATTCCTACACAGATACGCAGTATTTT. The entire variable domain, with the rest obtained from reference TRBV15 and TRBJ2-3, is as follows: DAMVIQNPRYQVTQFGKPVTLSCSQTLNHNVMYWYQQKSSQAPKLLFHYYDKDFNNEADTPDNFQSRRPNTSFCFLDIRSPGLGDTAMYLCATSGWGQLNSYTDTQYFGPGTRLTVL.

The CDR3 nucleotides read TGCAGCGTTGGGGGGAACACCGGGGAGCTGTTTTTT. This gives the protein CSVGGNTGELFF. The chain combines TRBV29-1 with TRBJ2-2; D call uncertain. The germline V gene has CDR1 SQVTM and CDR2 ANQGSEA. CDR3 length: 12 residues. The germline V and J ends were trimmed by 4 bases and 1 base, with 4 bases remaining between them.

The gene calls are TRBV30 and TRBJ2-5; perhaps D is TRBD1 or TRBD2 (5 bases each). Germline values: CDR1 GTSNPN, CDR2 SVGIG (reference sequence). V lost 2 bases and J lost 1, with 8 bases in between. The CDR3 length is 13 residues. CDR3 region: CAWSWGFQETQYF. CDR3 DNA: TGTGCCTGGAGTTGGGGGTTCCAAGAGACCCAGTACTTC.

In its sample, this clone was seen many times. This chain joins TRBV2 and TRBJ1-3; tentatively, D is TRBD1 (5 bases). V lost 6 bases and J lost 0, with 12 bases in between. Germline CDR1 is SNHLY and CDR2 is FYNNEI. The CDR3 extends over 15 amino acids. The CDR3 reads CASRTGVFSGNTIYF. CDR3 sequence (DNA): TGTGCCAGCAGAACAGGCGTATTCTCTGGAAACACCATATATTTT.

V gene TRBV13 combines with J gene TRBJ2-7; unclear D gene. V lost 5 bases and J 2 bases, leaving 7 bases between the germline ends. CDR3 length: 12 amino acids. Per the germline V gene, CDR1 is PRHDT and CDR2 is FYEKMQ (reference sequence). The CDR3 loop reads CASSRRTYEQYF. CDR3 sequence (DNA): TGTGCCAGCAGCCGACGGACCTACGAGCAGTACTTC.

The gene calls are TRBV30 and TRBJ2-5; D unclear. Trimming took 0 bases from V and 2 from J, leaving 7 bases between them. Per the germline V gene, CDR1 is GTSNPN and CDR2 is SVGIG (reference sequence). The CDR3 is made up of 13 amino acids. In nucleotides, the CDR3 is TGTGCCTGGAGTGTACGGATTCAAGAGACCCAGTACTTC. It is translated as CAWSVRIQETQYF. Filled out from reference TRBV30 and TRBJ2-5, the complete variable domain reads SQTIHQWPATLVQPVGSPLSLECTVEGTSNPNLYWYRQAAGRGLQLLFYSVGIGQISSEVPQNLSASRPQDRQFILSSKKLLLSDSGFYLCAWSVRIQETQYFGPGTRLLVL.

A few counts support this clone. The chain links TRBV19 to TRBJ2-2; 11 bases are a match to TRBD1. The V and J ends lost 9 bases and 2 bases, in that order; junction bases with no gene match: 8. Germline V gene data show CDR1 as LNHDA and CDR2 as SQIVND (reference sequence). This CDR3 contains 16 residues. CDR3 residues: CASQSGTGGNTGELFF. As DNA, the CDR3 is TGTGCCAGCCAGTCGGGGACAGGGGGAAACACCGGGGAGCTGTTTTTT.

This chain connects TRBV7-8 to TRBJ2-2, with a possible D match to TRBD2 (5 bases). In germline, CDR1 is SGHVS, CDR2 FQNEAQ. V was pared by 1 base and J by 7 bases, with 7 bases between. The CDR3 contains 13 residues. The DNA for the CDR3 is TGTGCCAGCAGCTTAGACGCGGGCGGGGAGCTGTTTTTT. Translating gives CASSLDAGGELFF. The full variable domain, in which reference TRBV7-8 and TRBJ2-2 provide the parts outside the CDR3, is GAGVSQSPRYKVAKRGQDVALRCDPISGHVSLFWYQQALGQGPEFLTYFQNEAQLDKSGLPSDRFFAERPEGSVSTLKIQRTQQEDSAVYLCASSLDAGGELFFGEGSRLTVL.

For the CDR3, the DNA is TGTGCCAGCAGTGAATACCCTTTGCGGGTACAATACAATGAGCAGTTCTTC. It encodes CASSEYPLRVQYNEQFF. The chain employs TRBV6-1 and TRBJ2-1; TRBD2 might be the D (5 bases). V was pared by 2 bases and J by 4 bases, with 18 bases between. The CDR3 consists of 17 residues. Germline V CDR1 and CDR2: MNHNS, SASEGT.

The gene calls are TRBV28 and TRBJ2-7; 9 bases are a match to TRBD1. Germline CDR1 and CDR2: MDHEN and SYDVKM. This CDR3 has 16 residues. Losses at the gene ends were 6 bases for V and 3 bases for J; bases not matched to a gene: 12. CDR3 sequence reads: CASSLAGTGTIYEQYF. The CDR3 bases are TGTGCCAGCAGCTTAGCCGGGACAGGGACAATCTACGAGCAGTACTTC.

The chain uses TRBV7-9 and TRBJ2-1; a weak D match, TRBD1 (6 bases). Germline CDR1 SEHNR, CDR2 FQNEAQ (reference sequence). The CDR3 is 14 amino acids. Trimming cost V 5 bases and J 3 bases, with 11 bases left between them. The CDR3 spells CASSKTGFYNEQFF. CDR3 DNA sequence: TGTGCCAGCAGCAAGACAGGTTTCTACAATGAGCAGTTCTTC.

The genes are TRBV9 and TRBJ2-7; 8 nucleotides line up with TRBD1. V shed 0 bases, J shed 2 bases, and the junction held 4 bases outside the gene matches. There are 15 residues in the CDR3. Germline assignment: CDR1 SGDLS and CDR2 YYNGEE. The CDR3 spells CASSVAGTGAYEQYF. The CDR3 DNA sequence: TGTGCCAGCAGCGTAGCCGGGACAGGTGCCTACGAGCAGTACTTC.

The chain has TRBV9 and TRBJ2-1; unclear D gene. Germline V lookup: CDR1 SGDLS, CDR2 YYNGEE. The CDR3 is 15 residues long. Trimming took 0 bases from V and 10 from J, leaving 17 bases between them. The chain's CDR3 is CASSVDLYIASEQFF. The CDR3 DNA reads as TGTGCCAGCAGCGTAGACCTGTACATAGCATCCGAGCAGTTCTTC.

This clone qualifies as medium-sized. This chain links TRBV6-4 with TRBJ2-1, with 8 bases fitting TRBD1. Trimming cost V 7 bases and J 6 bases; bases outside gene matches: 11. Per the germline V gene, CDR1 is MRHNA and CDR2 is SNTAGT. This CDR3 has 15 residues. The CDR3 loop is CASKVGTGPSNEQFF. The DNA for the CDR3 is TGTGCCAGCAAAGTTGGGACAGGCCCCTCCAATGAGCAGTTCTTC.

V gene TRBV15 combines with J gene TRBJ2-7, with unresolved D. CDR3 length equals 15 residues. Between the trimmed V and J ends, which lost 5 bases and 2 bases, there was a span of 16 bases. Germline V gives CDR1 LNHNV, CDR2 YYDKDF (reference sequence). CDR3 DNA sequence: TGTGCCACCAGCGTAGGACGTACTTCAACCTACGAGCAGTACTTC. It encodes CATSVGRTSTYEQYF.

This CDR3 is CASSLRDRDEQYF. DNA for the CDR3: TGTGCCAGCAGCCTAAGGGACAGGGATGAGCAGTACTTC. The chain uses TRBV7-6 and TRBJ2-7; 9 nucleotides align to TRBD1. V dropped 5 bases and J dropped 7; count of bases not matched to a gene: 6. The CDR3 covers 13 residues. CDR1 and CDR2 from the germline V gene are SGHVS and FNYEAQ.

The gene calls are TRBV7-2 and TRBJ2-7; 8 nucleotides align to TRBD2. Germline CDR1 reads SGHTA; CDR2 reads FQGNSA. This CDR3 contains 14 residues. V trimming: 7 bases; J trimming: 0 bases; junction bases outside the gene matches: 5. CDR3 nucleotide sequence: TGTGCCAGCACTACTAGCGGAATCTCCTACGAGCAGTACTTC. This sequence encodes CASTTSGISYEQYF.

CDR3 DNA sequence: TGTGCCAGCAGCTTGGGGGTAGGGAACTACGAGCAGTACTTC. It encodes CASSLGVGNYEQYF. The chain carries TRBV5-4 and TRBJ2-7; D is ambiguous. The CDR3 is 14 amino acids. The V end lost 0 bases, the J end lost 3 bases, and 10 bases lay between the germline ends. Germline values: CDR1 SGHNT, CDR2 YYREEE (reference sequence).

The rearrangement uses TRBV29-1 and TRBJ2-7, with 12 bases identical to TRBD2. Germline lookup yields CDR1 SQVTM and CDR2 ANQGSEA. The CDR3 runs to 14 residues. Losses at the gene ends were 6 bases for V and 4 bases for J; bases not matched to a gene: 7. CDR3 loop: CSVDGLAGTYEQYF. CDR3 DNA: TGCAGCGTGGATGGACTAGCGGGGACGTACGAGCAGTACTTC.

CDR3 sequence (DNA): TGCGCCAGCAGCCCTGATTCGGGACGGACCTACGAGCAGTACTTC. It is translated as CASSPDSGRTYEQYF. The chain carries TRBV4-1 and TRBJ2-7; D tentatively reads TRBD1 or TRBD2 (5 bases each). CDR3 length: 15 residues. The V gene's germline CDR1 is MGHRA and CDR2 YSYEKL. V shed 4 bases and J shed 2 bases, with 15 bases lying between them.

The chain couples TRBV29-1 to TRBJ2-7, with 8 bases fitting TRBD1. After removal of 6 bases from V and 3 bases from J, the junction contained 7 bases not matched to a gene. The CDR3 runs 13 residues. CDR1 and CDR2 from the germline V gene are SQVTM and ANQGSEA. In DNA form, the CDR3 reads TGCAGCGTGCAGGACAGGGAAGGCTACGAGCAGTACTTC. This translates into CSVQDREGYEQYF.